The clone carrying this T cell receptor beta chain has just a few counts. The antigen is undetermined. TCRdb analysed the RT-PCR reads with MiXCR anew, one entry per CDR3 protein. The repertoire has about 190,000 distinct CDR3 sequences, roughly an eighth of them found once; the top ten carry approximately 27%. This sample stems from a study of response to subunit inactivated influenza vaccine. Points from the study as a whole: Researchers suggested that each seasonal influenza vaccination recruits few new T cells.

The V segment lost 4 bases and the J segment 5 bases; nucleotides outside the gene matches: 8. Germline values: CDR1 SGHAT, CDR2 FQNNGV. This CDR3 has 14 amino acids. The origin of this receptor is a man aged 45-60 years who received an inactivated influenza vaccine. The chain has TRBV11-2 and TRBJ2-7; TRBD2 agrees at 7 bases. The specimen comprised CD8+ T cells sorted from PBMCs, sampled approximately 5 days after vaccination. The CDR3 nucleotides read TGTGCCAGCAGCTCCCTAGCGGCCCTCGACGAGCAGTACTTC. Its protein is CASSSLAALDEQYF.